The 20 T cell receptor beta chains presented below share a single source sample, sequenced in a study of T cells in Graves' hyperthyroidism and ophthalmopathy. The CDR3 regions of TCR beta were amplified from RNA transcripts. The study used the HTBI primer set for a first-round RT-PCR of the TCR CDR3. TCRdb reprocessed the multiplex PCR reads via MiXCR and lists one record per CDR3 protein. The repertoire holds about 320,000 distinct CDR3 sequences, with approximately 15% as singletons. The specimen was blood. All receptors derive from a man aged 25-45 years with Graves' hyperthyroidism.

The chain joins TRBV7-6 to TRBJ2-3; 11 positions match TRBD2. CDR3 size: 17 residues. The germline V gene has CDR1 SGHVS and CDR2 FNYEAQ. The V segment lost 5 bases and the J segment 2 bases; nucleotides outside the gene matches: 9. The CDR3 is CASSTGTSGDITDTQYF. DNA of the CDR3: TGTGCCAGCAGCACCGGGACTAGCGGAGACATCACAGATACGCAGTATTTT.

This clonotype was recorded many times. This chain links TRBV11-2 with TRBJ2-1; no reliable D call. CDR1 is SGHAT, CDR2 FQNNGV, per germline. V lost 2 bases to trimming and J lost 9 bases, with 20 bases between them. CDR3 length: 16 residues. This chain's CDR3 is CASSLTHAENPPEQFF. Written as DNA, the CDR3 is TGTGCCAGCAGCTTAACCCATGCCGAGAACCCCCCTGAGCAGTTCTTC. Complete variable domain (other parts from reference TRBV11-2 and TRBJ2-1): EAGVAQSPRYKIIEKRQSVAFWCNPISGHATLYWYQQILGQGPKLLIQFQNNGVVDDSQLPKDRFSAERLKGVDSTLKIQPAKLEDSAVYLCASSLTHAENPPEQFFGPGTRLTVL.

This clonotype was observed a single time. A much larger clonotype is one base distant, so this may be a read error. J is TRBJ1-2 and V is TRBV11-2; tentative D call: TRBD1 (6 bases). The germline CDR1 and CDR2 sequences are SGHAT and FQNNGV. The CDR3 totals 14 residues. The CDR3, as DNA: TGTGCCAGCAGCTCGAGACAGGACCTCTATGGCTGCACCTTC. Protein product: CASSSRQDLYGCTF.

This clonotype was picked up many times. For the CDR3, the DNA is TGTGCCAGCAGTTTATTAGGGACTCCCACCTACGAGCAGTACTTC. Protein sequence: CASSLLGTPTYEQYF. The rearrangement links TRBV28 to TRBJ2-7; a possible D gene is TRBD2 (6 bases). V was clipped by 1 base and J by 2 bases, with 12 bases between them. This CDR3 comprises 15 residues. Germline V gene sequence: CDR1 MDHEN, CDR2 SYDVKM.

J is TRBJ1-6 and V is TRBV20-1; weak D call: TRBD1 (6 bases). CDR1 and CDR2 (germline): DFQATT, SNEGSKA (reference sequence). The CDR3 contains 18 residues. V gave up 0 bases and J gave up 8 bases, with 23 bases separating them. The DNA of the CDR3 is TGCAGTGCTAGAGATGAGAGGGGGGGGAGAGGGAGGCATTCACCCCTCCACTTT. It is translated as CSARDERGGRGRHSPLHF.

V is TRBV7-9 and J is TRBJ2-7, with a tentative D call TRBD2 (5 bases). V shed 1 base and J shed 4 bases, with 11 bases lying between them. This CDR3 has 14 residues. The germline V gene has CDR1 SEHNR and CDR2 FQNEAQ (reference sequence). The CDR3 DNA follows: TGTGCCAGCAGCTTAGAACTCGGCGGGTACGAGCAGTACTTC. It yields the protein CASSLELGGYEQYF.

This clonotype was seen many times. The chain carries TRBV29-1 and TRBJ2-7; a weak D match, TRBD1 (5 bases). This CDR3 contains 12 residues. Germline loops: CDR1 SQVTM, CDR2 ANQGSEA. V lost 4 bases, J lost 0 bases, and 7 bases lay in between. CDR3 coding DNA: TGCAGCGTTGCGGACAACTCCTACGAGCAGTACTTC. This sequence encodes CSVADNSYEQYF.

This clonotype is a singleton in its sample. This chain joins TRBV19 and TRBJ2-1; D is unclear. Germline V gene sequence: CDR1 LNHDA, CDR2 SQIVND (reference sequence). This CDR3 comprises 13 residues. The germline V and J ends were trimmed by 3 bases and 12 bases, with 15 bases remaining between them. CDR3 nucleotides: TGTGCCAGTAGTATTTATGGAGCTGCTGGGCAGTTCTTC. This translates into CASSIYGAAGQFF. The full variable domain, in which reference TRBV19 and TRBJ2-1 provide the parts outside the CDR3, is DGGITQSPKYLFRKEGQNVTLSCEQNLNHDAMYWYRQDPGQGLRLIYYSQIVNDFQKGDIAEGYSVSREKKESFPLTVTSAQKNPTAFYLCASSIYGAAGQFFGPGTRLTVL.

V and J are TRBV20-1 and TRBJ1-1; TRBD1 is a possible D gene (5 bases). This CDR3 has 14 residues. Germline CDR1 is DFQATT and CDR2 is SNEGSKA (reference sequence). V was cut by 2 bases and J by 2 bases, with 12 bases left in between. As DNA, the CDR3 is TGCAGTGCTAGACGTTGGCAGGGTAACACTGAAGCTTTCTTT. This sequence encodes CSARRWQGNTEAFF.

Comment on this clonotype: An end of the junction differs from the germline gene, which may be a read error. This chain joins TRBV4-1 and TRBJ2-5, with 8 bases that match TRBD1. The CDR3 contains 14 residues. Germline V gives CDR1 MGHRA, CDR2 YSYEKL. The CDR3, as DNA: TGCGCCAGCAGCCAGTCCGGGACAGGAGAGACCCAGCACTTC. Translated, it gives CASSQSGTGETQHF.

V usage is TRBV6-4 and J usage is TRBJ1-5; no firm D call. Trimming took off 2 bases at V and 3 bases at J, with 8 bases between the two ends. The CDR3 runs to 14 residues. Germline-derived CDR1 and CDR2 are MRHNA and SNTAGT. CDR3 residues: CASSDVDHNQPQHF. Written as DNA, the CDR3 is TGTGCCAGCAGTGACGTTGACCACAATCAGCCCCAGCATTTT.

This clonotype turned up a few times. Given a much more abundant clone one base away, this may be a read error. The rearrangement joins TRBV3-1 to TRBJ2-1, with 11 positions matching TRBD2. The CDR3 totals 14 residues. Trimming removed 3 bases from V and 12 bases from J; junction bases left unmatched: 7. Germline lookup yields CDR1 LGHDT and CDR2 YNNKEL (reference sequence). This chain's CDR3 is CASSHTSGRSGQFF. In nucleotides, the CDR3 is TGTGCCAGCAGCCACACTAGCGGGAGAAGTGGGCAGTTCTTC.

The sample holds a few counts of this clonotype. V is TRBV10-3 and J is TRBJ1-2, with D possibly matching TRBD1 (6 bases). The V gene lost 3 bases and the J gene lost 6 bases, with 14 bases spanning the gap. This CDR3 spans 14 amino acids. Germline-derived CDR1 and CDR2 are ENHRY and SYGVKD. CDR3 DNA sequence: TGTGCCATCAGTGATTGGGTACAGGGTAATGGCTACACCTTC. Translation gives CAISDWVQGNGYTF.

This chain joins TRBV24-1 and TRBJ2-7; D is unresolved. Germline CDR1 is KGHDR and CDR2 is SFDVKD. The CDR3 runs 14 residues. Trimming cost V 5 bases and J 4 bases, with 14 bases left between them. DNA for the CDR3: TGTGCCACCAGTGCCCGGAAGGAAGAGTACGAGCAGTACTTC. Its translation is CATSARKEEYEQYF.

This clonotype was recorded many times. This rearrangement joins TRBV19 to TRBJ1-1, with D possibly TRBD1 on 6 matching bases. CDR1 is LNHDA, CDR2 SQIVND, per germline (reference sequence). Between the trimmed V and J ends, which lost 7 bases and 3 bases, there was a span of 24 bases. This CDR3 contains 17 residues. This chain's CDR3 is CASKVQGLMGMDTEAFF. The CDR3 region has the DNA TGTGCCAGTAAAGTACAGGGATTGATGGGGATGGACACTGAAGCTTTCTTT. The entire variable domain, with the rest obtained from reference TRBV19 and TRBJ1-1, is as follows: DGGITQSPKYLFRKEGQNVTLSCEQNLNHDAMYWYRQDPGQGLRLIYYSQIVNDFQKGDIAEGYSVSREKKESFPLTVTSAQKNPTAFYLCASKVQGLMGMDTEAFFGQGTRLTVV.

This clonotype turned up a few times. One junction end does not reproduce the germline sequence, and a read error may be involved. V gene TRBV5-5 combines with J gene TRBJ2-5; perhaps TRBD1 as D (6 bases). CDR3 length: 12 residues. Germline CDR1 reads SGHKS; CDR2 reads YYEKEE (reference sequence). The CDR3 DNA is TGTGCCAGCAGCTTCCCCCCTGGGGGCCCAGACTTC. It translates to CASSFPPGGPDF.

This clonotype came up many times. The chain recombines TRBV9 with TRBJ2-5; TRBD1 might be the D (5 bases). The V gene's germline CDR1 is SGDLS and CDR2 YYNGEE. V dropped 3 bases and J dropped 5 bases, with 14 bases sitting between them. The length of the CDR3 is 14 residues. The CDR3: CASSATTGSETQYF. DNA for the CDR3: TGTGCCAGCAGCGCGACAACAGGTTCGGAGACCCAGTACTTC.

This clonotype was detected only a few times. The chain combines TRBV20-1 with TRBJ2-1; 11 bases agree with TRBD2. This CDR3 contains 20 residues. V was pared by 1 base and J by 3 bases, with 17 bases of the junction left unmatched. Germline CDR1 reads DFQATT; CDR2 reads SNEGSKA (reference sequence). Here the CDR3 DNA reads TGCAGTGCTAGAGTTCTGGGACTAGCGGAACCATACCCCGACTACAATGAGCAGTTCTTC. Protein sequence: CSARVLGLAEPYPDYNEQFF.

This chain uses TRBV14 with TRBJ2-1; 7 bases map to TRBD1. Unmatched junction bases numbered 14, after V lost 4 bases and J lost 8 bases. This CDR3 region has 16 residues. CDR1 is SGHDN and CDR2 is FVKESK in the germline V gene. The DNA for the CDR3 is TGTGCCAGCAGCCCTATTCCGGGACAGAAGGCGGATGAGCAGTTCTTC. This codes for CASSPIPGQKADEQFF.

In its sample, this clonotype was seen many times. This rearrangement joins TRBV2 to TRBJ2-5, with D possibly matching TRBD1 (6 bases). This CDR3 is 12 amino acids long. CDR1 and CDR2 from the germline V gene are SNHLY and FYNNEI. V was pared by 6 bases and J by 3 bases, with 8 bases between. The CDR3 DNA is TGTGCCAGCAGGGGGGACAAAGAGACCCAGTACTTC. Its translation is CASRGDKETQYF.